This T cell receptor beta chain was sequenced during a study of blood T cell repertoires in COVID-19. Study information: In each case, the material was cDNA or gDNA derived from T cells, B-cell-depleted T cells, or PBMCs.

Trimming at V came to 4 bases and at J to 2 bases, leaving 4 bases not matched to a gene. Germline loops: CDR1 MNHEY, CDR2 SVGAGI. This CDR3 has 15 residues. As handled by the study authors: Reference gene primer amplification gave estimated nucleated cell counts. Libraries were prepared by immunoSEQ multiplex PCR; TCRdb keeps only in-frame clonotypes and omits some of them. That table furnishes V, J and clone size, whereas the DNA furnished D and trimming. The sample records roughly 320,000 clones, roughly nine tenths being singletons. This sequence was found in a woman in her 30s with COVID-19, enrolled during active disease. The chain employs TRBV6-5 and TRBJ1-2; 10 bases are shared with TRBD1. Input material: peripheral blood. CDR3 in DNA: TGTGCCAGCAGTTTGACAGGGGGCCGAAACTATGGCTACACCTTC. This codes for CASSLTGGRNYGYTF.